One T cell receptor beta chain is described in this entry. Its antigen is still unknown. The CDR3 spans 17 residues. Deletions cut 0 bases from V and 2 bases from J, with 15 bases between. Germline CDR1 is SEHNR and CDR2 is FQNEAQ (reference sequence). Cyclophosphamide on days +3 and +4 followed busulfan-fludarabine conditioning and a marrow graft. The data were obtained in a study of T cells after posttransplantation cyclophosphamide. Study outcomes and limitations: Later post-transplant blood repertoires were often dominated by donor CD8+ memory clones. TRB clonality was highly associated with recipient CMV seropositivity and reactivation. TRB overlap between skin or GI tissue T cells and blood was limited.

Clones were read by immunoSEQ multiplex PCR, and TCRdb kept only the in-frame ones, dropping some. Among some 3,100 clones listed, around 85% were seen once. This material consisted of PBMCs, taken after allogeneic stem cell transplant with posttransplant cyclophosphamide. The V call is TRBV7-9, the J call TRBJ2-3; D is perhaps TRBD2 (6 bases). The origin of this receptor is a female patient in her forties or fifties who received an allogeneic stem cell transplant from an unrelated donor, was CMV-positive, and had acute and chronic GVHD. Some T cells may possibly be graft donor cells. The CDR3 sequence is CASSLAIAVLPTDTQYF. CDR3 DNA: TGTGCCAGCAGCTTAGCAATAGCGGTACTTCCCACAGATACGCAGTATTTT.